This T cell receptor beta chain is drawn from a study of T cells in localized non-small cell lung cancer. General study results and limits: For the top 100 tumor clones, a median about 50 also appeared in adjacent lung. Peak T cell clonality was found in uninvolved adjacent lung, exceeding tumor.

Some clones are missing from TCRdb's copy, which holds only in-frame ones; the method was immunoSEQ multiplex PCR. The data show about 18,000 clones, about four fifths seen once. A word on this clone: Its target is not known.

This CDR3 spans 14 amino acids. Germline trimming cut 7 bases from V and 5 bases from J; bases unmatched to any gene: 10. Germline values: CDR1 SEHNR, CDR2 FQNEAQ (reference sequence). This receptor was identified in an older female donor with stage I lung adenocarcinoma. The sequencing used peripheral blood, collected before any cancer treatment. The V and J genes are TRBV7-9 and TRBJ1-1; 7 bases fit TRBD1. The CDR3 is CASTPNLRGTEAFF. The CDR3 DNA is TGTGCCAGCACCCCAAATCTCAGGGGGACTGAAGCTTTCTTT.